Below, 25 T cell receptor beta chains from the same sample are listed, as sequenced in a study of response to subunit inactivated influenza vaccine (dated by TCRdb to about 2018). The library was prepared using RT-PCR. The reads were generated on an Illumina HiSeq 2500. TCRdb applied fastp at Q25 and MiXCR to the public reads, then kept only in-frame beta chains. Here each entry gathers all rows of one CDR3 protein and keeps the most common genes and DNA. In all, the sample holds 450,000 to 550,000 distinct CDR3 sequences, and 25% of those were seen once. Of the sample, 1.5% to 2% is held by the ten largest clones. The sequences come from CD4+ T cells sorted from PBMCs, collected roughly 5 days after vaccination. The receptors were gathered from a man aged 45-65 years who received an inactivated influenza vaccine. Donor details come from another sample of the same person, matched by shared clones.

This clonotype was counted a few times. The genes are TRBV6-6 and TRBJ2-2, with D possibly matching TRBD2 (5 bases). V dropped 7 bases and J dropped 4 bases, with 10 bases sitting between them. CDR1 is MNHNY and CDR2 is SVGAGI in the germline V gene (reference sequence). The CDR3 has 13 residues. The CDR3 sequence: CASTGIFTGELFF. The CDR3 nucleotides read TGTGCCAGCACGGGGATATTCACCGGGGAGCTGTTTTTT.

This chain joins TRBV20-1 and TRBJ2-5; D may be TRBD2 (5 bases). The CDR3 runs to 13 residues. Trimming shortened V by 6 bases and J by 1 base, and 12 bases separated the two germline ends. Germline CDR1 is DFQATT and CDR2 is SNEGSKA (reference sequence). CDR3 DNA sequence: TGCAGTGCAAACGGACTCCTCCAAGAGACCCAGTACTTC. Translated, it gives CSANGLLQETQYF.

This clonotype has more than one count but fewer than ten. The genes are TRBV24-1 and TRBJ2-7, with 7 bases identical to TRBD2. With 9 bases clipped from V and 6 bases from J, the junction kept 10 bases outside the gene matches. The CDR3 has 13 amino acids. The germline CDR1 and CDR2 sequences are KGHDR and SFDVKD. CDR3 sequence reads: CATSGGSTREQYF. In nucleotides, the CDR3 is TGTGCCACCTCGGGGGGTAGCACGCGCGAGCAGTACTTC.

Concerning this clonotype: An end of the junction differs from the germline gene, which may be a read error. The chain carries TRBV10-2 and TRBJ2-2; TRBD1 agrees at 12 bases. The CDR3 is 18 amino acids. CDR1 and CDR2 from the germline V gene are WSHSY and SAAADI. The CDR3 DNA reads as TGCGCCAGCAGCCGGGACAGGGGGCTAACGGTGAACACCGGCGAGCTGTTTTTT. Translating it yields CASSRDRGLTVNTGELFF.

V and J are TRBV10-3 and TRBJ2-5; possibly TRBD1 or TRBD2 for D (6 bases each). Trimming left V 8 bases short and J 5 bases short, with 15 bases between. The CDR3 spans 13 residues. Germline CDR1 reads ENHRY; CDR2 reads SYGVKD. This CDR3 is CAIATTGRETQYF. The DNA for the CDR3 is TGTGCCATCGCTACAACAGGGAGGGAGACCCAGTACTTC.

Details on this clonotype: Just one base apart from a much larger clone, this may be a read error. The chain recombines TRBV28 with TRBJ2-6, with 7 nucleotides matching TRBD1. V trimming: 6 bases; J trimming: 0 bases; junction bases outside the gene matches: 2. This CDR3 contains 15 residues. Germline lookup yields CDR1 MDHEN and CDR2 SYDVKM. The CDR3 nucleotides are TGTGCCAGCAGCTCAGGGGGCTCTGGGGCCAACGTCCTGACTTTC. It specifies CASSSGGSGANVLTF.

This clonotype was seen ten or more times. The chain has TRBV12-3 or TRBV12-4 and TRBJ2-5; 10 positions match TRBD1. Trimming took 5 bases from V and 5 from J; bases not matched to a gene: 8. The CDR3 loop spans 15 amino acids. For the CDR3, the DNA is TGTGCCAGCAGTCTAAGGGACAGGGGTTGGGAGACCCAGTACTTC. It codes for CASSLRDRGWETQYF.

This clonotype was seen a handful of times. The CDR3 sequence is CSAHVGEAFF. The CDR3 nucleotides read TGCAGTGCCCATGTGGGTGAAGCTTTCTTT. The chain uses TRBV20-1 and TRBJ1-1; D ambiguous. This CDR3 region has 10 residues. V was clipped by 6 bases and J by 7 bases, with 9 bases between them. Germline V CDR1 and CDR2: DFQATT, SNEGSKA (reference sequence).

This clonotype was found a few times. The chain couples TRBV6-5 to TRBJ2-4; unclear D gene. Deletions cut 2 bases from V and 2 bases from J, with 7 bases between. CDR1 is MNHEY, CDR2 SVGAGI, per germline. CDR3 size: 14 residues. This CDR3 is CASSYLSTKNIQYF. DNA for the CDR3: TGTGCCAGCAGTTACCTTTCCACCAAAAACATTCAGTACTTC.

The rearrangement joins TRBV20-1 to TRBJ2-2, with D perhaps matching TRBD1 (6 bases). The CDR3 has 15 amino acids. CDR1 DFQATT and CDR2 SNEGSKA come from the germline V gene (reference sequence). Trimming took off 0 bases at V and 1 base at J, with 9 bases between the two ends. Here the CDR3 reads CSARDGRGNTGELFF. Here the CDR3 DNA reads TGCAGTGCTAGAGATGGCAGGGGGAACACCGGGGAGCTGTTTTTT.

This chain joins TRBV5-1 and TRBJ2-2; 7 positions match TRBD2. Germline values: CDR1 SGHRS, CDR2 YFSETQ. With 0 bases clipped from V and 4 bases from J, the junction kept 6 bases outside the gene matches. The length of the CDR3 is 16 residues. CDR3 sequence: CASSLEAGLGTGELFF. CDR3 bases: TGCGCCAGCAGCTTGGAAGCGGGACTCGGCACCGGGGAGCTGTTTTTT.

V usage is TRBV28 and J usage is TRBJ1-4; D is possibly TRBD1 (5 bases). This CDR3 contains 12 residues. Germline lookup yields CDR1 MDHEN and CDR2 SYDVKM. Trimming stripped 5 bases from V and 8 bases from J, with 9 bases between. CDR3 sequence (DNA): TGTGCCAGCAGTATTTACAGGGAAAAACTGTTTTTT. Its translation: CASSIYREKLFF.

This clonotype came up a few times. The CDR3 spells CASSQEGTLSTDTQYF. CDR3 bases: TGCGCCAGCAGCCAAGAGGGAACCCTCAGCACAGATACGCAGTATTTT. This chain connects TRBV4-1 to TRBJ2-3, with D unclear. Germline CDR1 reads MGHRA; CDR2 reads YSYEKL. This CDR3 contains 16 residues. The V gene lost 0 bases and the J gene lost 0 bases, with 10 bases spanning the gap.

This clonotype was observed a handful of times. This chain links TRBV30 with TRBJ1-5; possible D gene TRBD1, 6 bases. The CDR3 is 15 amino acids. Germline V gives CDR1 GTSNPN, CDR2 SVGIG (reference sequence). The V gene lost 2 bases and the J gene lost 1 base, with 12 bases spanning the gap. CDR3 sequence (DNA): TGTGCCTGGAGTAGGGGGGGGTTGAGCAATCAGCCCCAGCATTTT. Its translation is CAWSRGGLSNQPQHF.

V and J are TRBV7-3 and TRBJ1-1; possibly TRBD1 for D (6 bases). The germline V and J ends were trimmed by 2 bases and 0 bases, with 10 bases remaining between them. Per germline, CDR1 SGHTA and CDR2 FQGTGA. The CDR3 is 15 amino acids. Here the CDR3 reads CASSLARTVNTEAFF. The CDR3 region has the DNA TGTGCCAGCAGCTTAGCTAGGACAGTGAACACTGAAGCTTTCTTT.

Only a few counts were recorded for this clonotype. DNA of the CDR3: TGTGCCAGCGGGGACAGGGGAACCTACGAGCAGTACTTC. Encoded protein: CASGDRGTYEQYF. This chain connects TRBV12-3 or TRBV12-4 to TRBJ2-7; 10 positions agree with TRBD1. The J segment lost 2 bases and the V segment lost 8 bases, leaving 3 bases of the junction unmatched. The CDR3 is made up of 13 amino acids.

This CDR3 is CSARGRPGYAYEQYF. CDR3 sequence (DNA): TGCAGTGCTAGAGGTAGGCCAGGATATGCCTACGAGCAGTACTTC. The rearrangement links TRBV20-1 to TRBJ2-7, with no clear D. V was trimmed by 1 base and J by 2 bases, leaving 15 bases between them. From germline, CDR1 is DFQATT and CDR2 SNEGSKA (reference sequence). CDR3 length: 15 residues.

This sequence joins TRBV20-1 and TRBJ1-2; D gene ambiguous. Germline V gene lookup returns CDR1 DFQATT and CDR2 SNEGSKA (reference sequence). The CDR3 has 14 residues. The V end lost 0 bases, the J end lost 3 bases, and 11 bases lay between the germline ends. CDR3 bases: TGCAGTGCTAGAGATTTCGGCAGAGACTATGGCTACACCTTC. Its translation is CSARDFGRDYGYTF.

This clonotype was observed a few times. The rearrangement uses TRBV4-1 and TRBJ2-3; a possible D gene is TRBD2 (5 bases). The CDR3 is 18 amino acids. The V end lost 1 base, the J end lost 5 bases, and 22 bases lay between the germline ends. CDR1 and CDR2 from the germline V gene are MGHRA and YSYEKL. The CDR3 loop is CASSQGGGGVISIDTQYF. Written as DNA, the CDR3 is TGCGCCAGCAGCCAAGGCGGAGGAGGCGTAATTTCAATAGATACGCAGTATTTT.

This clonotype was recorded a few times. The chain uses TRBV28 and TRBJ2-1; D unresolved. V lost 5 bases and J 5 bases, leaving 10 bases between the germline ends. The CDR3 is 13 amino acids. Germline lookup yields CDR1 MDHEN and CDR2 SYDVKM. The CDR3 protein is CASSPWPDNEQFF. CDR3 nucleotide sequence: TGTGCCAGCAGTCCCTGGCCGGACAATGAGCAGTTCTTC.

This clonotype was observed a handful of times. The chain joins TRBV20-1 to TRBJ2-7, with D possibly TRBD2 on 5 matching bases. There are 14 residues in the CDR3. Germline V gene lookup returns CDR1 DFQATT and CDR2 SNEGSKA (reference sequence). V shed 6 bases and J shed 3 bases, with 18 bases lying between them. In DNA, the CDR3 is TGCAGTGCGAGATCTAGCTTGGGGATCTACGAGCAGTACTTC. Translated, it gives CSARSSLGIYEQYF.

The chain couples TRBV12-3 or TRBV12-4 to TRBJ1-2; maybe TRBD1 (5 bases). This CDR3 region has 15 residues. The V end was cut by 6 bases, the J end by 4 bases, with 18 bases between. CDR3 nucleotide sequence: TGTGCCAGCAGGACTGGGGACTCGAACCTCTATGGCTACACCTTC. Its translation: CASRTGDSNLYGYTF.

This clonotype appeared a few times. The chain recombines TRBV20-1 with TRBJ2-3; a possible D gene is TRBD1 (5 bases). Germline CDR1 and CDR2: DFQATT and SNEGSKA (reference sequence). V was shortened by 3 bases and J by 6 bases, with 16 bases between the two germline ends. There are 14 residues in the CDR3. In DNA, the CDR3 is TGCAGTGCTAGCTTTTACCCAGGGCTTGATACGCAGTATTTT. Protein sequence: CSASFYPGLDTQYF.

This clonotype was seen more than once but under ten times. The V gene is TRBV11-3, the J gene TRBJ2-2; the D gene is possibly TRBD2 (6 bases). CDR3 length: 12 amino acids. Trimming took off 1 base at V and 9 bases at J, with 6 bases between the two ends. Germline loops: CDR1 SGHNT, CDR2 YENEEA. Written as DNA, the CDR3 is TGTGCCAGCAGCTTAGGGACTAGGGAGCTGTTTTTT. It translates to CASSLGTRELFF. The full variable domain, with the rest looked up from reference TRBV11-3 and TRBJ2-2, is EAGVVQSPRYKIIEKKQPVAFWCNPISGHNTLYWYLQNLGQGPELLIRYENEEAVDDSQLPKDRFSAERLKGVDSTLKIQPAELGDSAVYLCASSLGTRELFFGEGSRLTVL.

The chain has TRBV6-5 and TRBJ2-1; D is unclear. Trimming shortened V by 3 bases and J by 4 bases, and 10 bases separated the two germline ends. CDR1 is MNHEY and CDR2 is SVGAGI in the germline V gene. The CDR3 runs 14 residues. CDR3 loop: CASSYDDGYNEQFF. The CDR3 region has the DNA TGTGCCAGCAGTTATGATGACGGATACAATGAGCAGTTCTTC.